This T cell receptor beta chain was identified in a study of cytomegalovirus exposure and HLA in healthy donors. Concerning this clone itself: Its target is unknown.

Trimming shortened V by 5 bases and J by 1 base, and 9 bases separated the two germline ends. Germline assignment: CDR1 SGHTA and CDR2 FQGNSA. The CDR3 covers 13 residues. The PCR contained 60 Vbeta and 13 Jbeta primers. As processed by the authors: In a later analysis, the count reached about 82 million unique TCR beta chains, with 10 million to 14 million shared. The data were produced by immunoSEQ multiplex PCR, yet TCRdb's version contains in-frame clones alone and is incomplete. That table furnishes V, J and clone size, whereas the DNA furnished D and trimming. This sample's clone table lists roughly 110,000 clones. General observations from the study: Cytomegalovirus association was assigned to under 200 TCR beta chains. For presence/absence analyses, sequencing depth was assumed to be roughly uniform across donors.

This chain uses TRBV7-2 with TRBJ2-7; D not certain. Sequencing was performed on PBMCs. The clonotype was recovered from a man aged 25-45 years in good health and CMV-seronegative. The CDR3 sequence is CASSPPGSYEQYF. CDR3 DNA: TGTGCCAGCAGCCCGCCCGGGTCCTACGAGCAGTACTTC.